The T cell receptor (beta chain) under discussion was sequenced for a study of T-cell memory formation after mild COVID-19. A note on this clonotype: Antigen: not known.

Constant-segment primers served in 5'RACE that generated TCR alpha and TCR beta cDNA libraries bearing sample barcodes and UMIs. TCRdb used MiXCR to reprocess the 5' RACE reads, holding one entry per CDR3 protein. The profile shows about 350,000 distinct CDR3 sequences, roughly 15% of them singletons. Study outcomes and limitations: Cross-reactive memory appears to have joined, as suggested by some responding clones showing up in pre-infection memory. Day 15 to 85 contractors were CD4/CD8 balanced; later expanders leaned CD4+. Contracting CD4+ clones sat mainly in CM and EM; CD8+ in EMRA.

The sequenced sample consisted of PBMCs or a T cell subset sorted from them (not recorded which). This receptor was obtained from a man aged 18 to 30 who had mild COVID-19 (a few samples of this study predate the infection). Cell type and time point are not known.

CDR3 sequence: CASSYFRDRDKDGYTF. DNA for the CDR3: TGTGCCAGCAGTTACTTCCGGGACAGGGATAAAGATGGCTACACCTTC. This chain uses TRBV6-2 or TRBV6-3 with TRBJ1-2; TRBD1 matches 9 bases. Germline values: CDR1 MNHEY, CDR2 SVGEGT. V shed 1 base and J 6 bases; nucleotides not matched to a gene: 9. The CDR3 is 16 residues long.